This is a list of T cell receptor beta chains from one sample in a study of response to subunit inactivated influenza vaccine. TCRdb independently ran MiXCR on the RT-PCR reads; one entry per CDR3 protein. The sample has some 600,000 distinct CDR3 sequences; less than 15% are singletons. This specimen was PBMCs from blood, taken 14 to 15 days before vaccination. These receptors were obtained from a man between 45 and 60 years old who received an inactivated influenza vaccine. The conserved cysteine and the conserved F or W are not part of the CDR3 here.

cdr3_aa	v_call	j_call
ASSQTGVWGVGEQY	TRBV4-3	TRBJ2-7
ASSSRGSGNQPQH	TRBV12-3/TRBV12-4	TRBJ1-5
ASSLVSLGQPNTDTQY	TRBV5-1	TRBJ2-3
ASSPMRGRVFTDTQY	TRBV4-3	TRBJ2-3
SVGAGSREKLF	TRBV29-1	TRBJ1-4
ASSSGTSGQQF	TRBV28	TRBJ2-1
SVEDMGLRGEQY	TRBV29-1	TRBJ2-7
SASLRPADTQY	TRBV20-1	TRBJ2-3
ASSPGTGTGKLF	TRBV11-2	TRBJ1-4
ASSVASGVIDTQY	TRBV9	TRBJ2-3
SAAPKYGNTIY	TRBV20-1	TRBJ1-3
ASSPRYSGRPYEQY	TRBV28	TRBJ2-7
AWSVGLAGREQF	TRBV30	TRBJ2-1
ASSVGQGSNQPQH	TRBV19	TRBJ1-5
ASSVPGLAMYNEQF	TRBV9	TRBJ2-1
SVGPTYEAF	TRBV29-1	TRBJ1-1
ASSHRGSDYGYT	TRBV3-1	TRBJ1-2
SARRREAQRPDTQY	TRBV20-1	TRBJ2-3
ASSRDRGYYEQY	TRBV3-1	TRBJ2-7
ASSEHGSWSDTQY	TRBV2	TRBJ2-3
ASISDPVSADTQY	TRBV28	TRBJ2-3
ATRGGTYNEQF	TRBV24-1	TRBJ2-1
AVDPRGDKNIQY	TRBV30	TRBJ2-4
SARDLKGGNTEAF	TRBV20-1	TRBJ1-1
SARGTGKYEQY	TRBV20-1	TRBJ2-7
ASSQNNYGYT	TRBV16	TRBJ1-2
ASSLGLAGGRQETQY	TRBV12-3/TRBV12-4	TRBJ2-5
ASSLPLTGELF	TRBV2	TRBJ2-2
SVVGQAGQPQH	TRBV29-1	TRBJ1-5